The rows below give T cell receptor beta chains drawn from one sample of a study of beta chain features in type 1 diabetes. TCRdb's table, derived via immunoSEQ multiplex PCR, lists solely in-frame clones and lacks some. The sample shows roughly 170,000 clones, about 13% of them seen only once. Sequencing was done on a sample of central memory CD4+ T cells from blood. The receptors were gathered from a young woman in good health. The CDR3 runs from the conserved cysteine through the conserved F or W. Each record gives: J gene, V gene, clone size, D gene, CDR3 protein, CDR3 DNA. D genes are given only for firm matches. Size tells how often a clone was seen (once, few, many) or the class of an expanded clone, and some rows leave it out.

J: TRBJ1-5
V: TRBV30
size: -
D: -
CDR3: CAWSVQERQPQHF
DNA: TGTGCCTGGAGTGTACAGGAGCGACAGCCCCAGCATTTT

J: TRBJ1-4
V: TRBV4-1
size: few
D: -
CDR3: CASSQGSPFNEKLFF
DNA: TGCGCCAGCAGCCAGGGCTCACCTTTCAATGAAAAACTGTTTTTT

J: TRBJ2-3
V: TRBV28
size: few
D: TRBD2
CDR3: CASSFPLFSGSTDTQYF
DNA: TGTGCCAGCAGTTTTCCCCTTTTTAGCGGGAGTACAGATACGCAGTATTTT

J: TRBJ1-2
V: TRBV7-2
size: few
D: -
CDR3: CASSLGQRNYGYTF
DNA: TGTGCCAGCAGCCTAGGACAACGCAACTATGGCTACACCTTC

J: TRBJ1-4
V: TRBV4-1
size: -
D: -
CDR3: CASSPAPAAGLQLFF
DNA: TGCGCCAGCAGCCCCGCACCCGCGGCCGGTTTGCAACTGTTTTTT

J: TRBJ2-1
V: TRBV6-5
size: few
D: TRBD2
CDR3: CASIPGGSSYNEQFF
DNA: TGTGCCAGCATCCCGGGAGGGAGCTCCTACAATGAGCAGTTCTTC

J: TRBJ1-2
V: TRBV28
size: few
D: -
CDR3: CALKLREGYTF
DNA: TGTGCCCTTAAACTCAGGGAAGGCTACACCTTC

J: TRBJ1-2
V: TRBV29-1
size: -
D: TRBD1
CDR3: CSVESRQGAWGYTF
DNA: TGCAGCGTTGAATCGCGTCAGGGGGCTTGGGGCTACACCTTC

J: TRBJ1-5
V: TRBV30
size: few
D: -
CDR3: CAWSVQTGRDQPQHF
DNA: TGTGCCTGGAGTGTACAAACGGGTCGGGATCAGCCCCAGCATTTT

J: TRBJ1-5
V: TRBV6-1
size: few
D: -
CDR3: CASSDPLTLSNQPQHF
DNA: TGTGCCAGCAGTGATCCCCTGACACTTAGCAATCAGCCCCAGCATTTT

J: TRBJ2-2
V: TRBV7-2
size: -
D: -
CDR3: CASSLVRQNTGELFF
DNA: TGTGCCAGCAGCTTAGTCAGACAGAACACCGGGGAGCTGTTTTTT

J: TRBJ2-1
V: TRBV11-2
size: -
D: -
CDR3: CASSLERLFYNEQFF
DNA: TGTGCCAGCAGCTTAGAGAGGTTATTCTACAATGAGCAGTTCTTC

J: TRBJ1-3
V: TRBV7-3
size: -
D: -
CDR3: CASSPRNSPSGNTIYF
DNA: TGTGCCAGCAGCCCCCGTAATTCTCCCTCTGGAAACACCATATATTTT

J: TRBJ1-3
V: TRBV7-9
size: few
D: -
CDR3: CASSLVSALENTIYF
DNA: TGTGCCAGCAGCTTAGTTAGCGCCCTTGAAAACACCATATATTTT

J: TRBJ2-7
V: TRBV5-1
size: -
D: -
CDR3: CASSLAGGVYEQYF
DNA: TGCGCCAGCAGCTTGGCCGGAGGTGTCTACGAGCAGTACTTC

J: TRBJ2-3
V: TRBV11-2
size: few
D: TRBD2
CDR3: CASSSSGTPPDTQYF
DNA: TGTGCCAGCAGCTCTAGCGGGACTCCGCCAGATACGCAGTATTTT

J: TRBJ1-1
V: TRBV30
size: few
D: -
CDR3: CAWSVSRTFMGSTEAFF
DNA: TGTGCCTGGAGTGTAAGTCGGACCTTCATGGGGAGCACTGAAGCTTTCTTT

J: TRBJ2-5
V: TRBV7-9
size: -
D: -
CDR3: CASSLGLPGTQYF
DNA: TGTGCCAGCAGCTTAGGCCTGCCCGGGACCCAGTACTTC

J: TRBJ2-1
V: TRBV9
size: -
D: TRBD2
CDR3: CASSVASGSVEQFF
DNA: TGTGCCAGCAGCGTAGCTAGCGGGAGTGTGGAGCAGTTCTTC

J: TRBJ1-1
V: TRBV6-1
size: few
D: -
CDR3: CASKGEGGANTEAFF
DNA: TGTGCCAGCAAAGGAGAAGGAGGGGCCAACACTGAAGCTTTCTTT

J: TRBJ2-5
V: TRBV6-5
size: few
D: -
CDR3: CASSYLSRGETQYF
DNA: TGTGCCAGCAGTTACTTGAGCAGGGGAGAGACCCAGTACTTC

J: TRBJ2-2
V: TRBV18
size: few
D: -
CDR3: CASSPQNTGELFF
DNA: TGTGCCAGCTCACCTCAGAACACCGGGGAGCTGTTTTTT

J: TRBJ1-1
V: TRBV6-4
size: few
D: TRBD1
CDR3: CASSADRGLPFF
DNA: TGTGCCAGCAGTGCGGACAGGGGATTACCTTTCTTT

J: TRBJ2-7
V: TRBV6-5
size: -
D: TRBD1
CDR3: CASSSSGTGGNEQYF
DNA: TGTGCCAGCAGTTCATCCGGGACAGGGGGCAACGAGCAGTACTTC

J: TRBJ1-5
V: TRBV4-2
size: -
D: -
CDR3: CASSQDTQSNQPQHF
DNA: TGTGCCAGCAGCCAAGATACACAAAGCAATCAGCCCCAGCATTTT

J: TRBJ2-5
V: TRBV18
size: few
D: -
CDR3: CASSPPARAETQYF
DNA: TGTGCCAGCTCACCACCGGCCAGGGCAGAGACCCAGTACTTC

J: TRBJ2-3
V: TRBV6-5
size: few
D: -
CDR3: CATQLAGITDTQYF
DNA: TGTGCCACCCAACTCGCGGGAATAACAGATACGCAGTATTTT

J: TRBJ2-1
V: TRBV6-5
size: few
D: TRBD1
CDR3: CASSADRVANEQFF
DNA: TGTGCCAGCAGTGCGGACAGGGTAGCGAATGAGCAGTTCTTC

J: TRBJ1-2
V: TRBV13
size: few
D: -
CDR3: CASSLAGTNYGYTF
DNA: TGTGCCAGCAGCTTAGCAGGGACTAACTATGGCTACACCTTC

J: TRBJ1-2
V: TRBV7-8
size: few
D: TRBD1
CDR3: CASSPFGQGENYGYTF
DNA: TGTGCCAGCAGTCCCTTCGGGCAGGGGGAGAACTATGGCTACACCTTC

J: TRBJ2-1
V: TRBV5-1
size: few
D: TRBD1
CDR3: CASSFRRDRDNEQFF
DNA: TGCGCCAGCAGCTTCCGACGGGACAGGGATAATGAGCAGTTCTTC

J: TRBJ1-3
V: TRBV27
size: -
D: -
CDR3: CASRFLSGNTIYF
DNA: TGTGCCAGCAGGTTCCTCTCTGGAAACACCATATATTTT

J: TRBJ2-1
V: TRBV12-5
size: -
D: TRBD2
CDR3: CASGRTSGIYNEQFF
DNA: TGTGCTAGTGGCAGGACTAGCGGAATCTACAATGAGCAGTTCTTC

J: TRBJ2-1
V: TRBV28
size: -
D: TRBD2
CDR3: CASLRAGGNDNEQFF
DNA: TGTGCCAGCCTCAGAGCGGGAGGAAATGACAATGAGCAGTTCTTC

J: TRBJ2-1
V: TRBV5-6
size: -
D: TRBD2
CDR3: CASKREARNNEQFF
DNA: TGTGCCAGCAAGCGGGAAGCCAGAAACAATGAGCAGTTCTTC

J: TRBJ2-7
V: TRBV2
size: -
D: TRBD2
CDR3: CASSEGGAGRAGVEQYF
DNA: TGTGCCAGCAGTGAAGGGGGAGCCGGGAGGGCCGGGGTCGAGCAGTACTTC

J: TRBJ1-2
V: TRBV5-1
size: -
D: -
CDR3: CASSLDFQGFYGYTF
DNA: TGCGCCAGCAGCTTGGATTTCCAGGGATTCTATGGCTACACCTTC

J: TRBJ2-1
V: TRBV25-1
size: -
D: TRBD2
CDR3: CASSRAGGDNEQFF
DNA: TGTGCCAGCAGTCGAGCGGGAGGGGACAATGAGCAGTTCTTC

J: TRBJ2-7
V: TRBV18
size: -
D: -
CDR3: CASSPDSYPYEQYF
DNA: TGTGCCAGCTCACCCGACTCGTACCCCTACGAGCAGTACTTC

J: TRBJ1-1
V: TRBV30
size: few
D: -
CDR3: CAWSVQGMGTEAFF
DNA: TGTGCCTGGAGTGTGCAGGGGATGGGCACTGAAGCTTTCTTT

J: TRBJ1-1
V: TRBV4-3
size: -
D: TRBD1
CDR3: CASSQVDEGAAEAFF
DNA: TGCGCCAGCAGCCAAGTCGACGAGGGGGCTGCTGAAGCTTTCTTT

J: TRBJ1-2
V: TRBV5-8
size: -
D: -
CDR3: CASSFTGPSYTF
DNA: TGTGCCAGCAGCTTTACAGGCCCTAGCTACACCTTC

J: TRBJ2-2
V: TRBV28
size: few
D: TRBD2
CDR3: CASTVGALRGETGELFF
DNA: TGTGCCAGCACCGTAGGTGCACTGCGGGGGGAGACCGGGGAGCTGTTTTTT

J: TRBJ2-1
V: TRBV7-3
size: -
D: TRBD2
CDR3: CASSLRASAGAGEQFF
DNA: TGTGCCAGCAGCTTAAGGGCATCGGCGGGAGCCGGTGAGCAGTTCTTC

J: TRBJ2-3
V: TRBV4-2
size: -
D: TRBD2
CDR3: CASSLGLAGTDTQYF
DNA: TGTGCCAGCAGCTTGGGACTAGCGGGCACAGATACGCAGTATTTT

J: TRBJ2-7
V: TRBV5-1
size: -
D: TRBD1
CDR3: CASSADRPAYEQYF
DNA: TGCGCCAGCAGCGCGGACAGGCCCGCCTACGAGCAGTACTTC

J: TRBJ2-7
V: TRBV10-2
size: -
D: TRBD1
CDR3: CASRGQGALYEQYF
DNA: TGCGCCAGCAGGGGACAGGGGGCTCTCTACGAGCAGTACTTC

J: TRBJ2-5
V: TRBV5-1
size: -
D: TRBD2
CDR3: CASSSGGRRGTQYF
DNA: TGCGCCAGCAGCTCGGGCGGGAGGAGGGGGACCCAGTACTTC

J: TRBJ2-2
V: TRBV2
size: -
D: -
CDR3: CASSVATNTGELFF
DNA: TGTGCCAGCAGTGTCGCGACGAACACCGGGGAGCTGTTTTTT

J: TRBJ1-5
V: TRBV28
size: few
D: TRBD1
CDR3: CASSRGTGRQPQHF
DNA: TGTGCCAGCAGCCGAGGGACAGGGCGTCAGCCCCAGCATTTT

J: TRBJ2-7
V: TRBV6-5
size: -
D: TRBD2
CDR3: CASSSLAGFYEQYF
DNA: TGTGCCAGCAGCTCACTAGCGGGGTTCTACGAGCAGTACTTC

J: TRBJ2-5
V: TRBV6-1
size: -
D: TRBD2
CDR3: CASRVLSGRQETQYF
DNA: TGTGCCAGCAGAGTTCTTAGCGGGAGGCAAGAGACCCAGTACTTC

J: TRBJ1-1
V: TRBV4-3
size: few
D: -
CDR3: CASSHKTDRPNTEAFF
DNA: TGCGCCAGCAGCCATAAAACTGACAGGCCGAACACTGAAGCTTTCTTT

J: TRBJ2-1
V: TRBV28
size: -
D: TRBD2
CDR3: CASSPRTSGYYNEQFF
DNA: TGTGCCAGCAGTCCGCGGACTAGCGGATACTACAATGAGCAGTTCTTC

J: TRBJ2-7
V: TRBV11-2
size: -
D: -
CDR3: CASSFQWTSSYEQYF
DNA: TGTGCCAGCAGCTTCCAGTGGACTTCCTCCTACGAGCAGTACTTC